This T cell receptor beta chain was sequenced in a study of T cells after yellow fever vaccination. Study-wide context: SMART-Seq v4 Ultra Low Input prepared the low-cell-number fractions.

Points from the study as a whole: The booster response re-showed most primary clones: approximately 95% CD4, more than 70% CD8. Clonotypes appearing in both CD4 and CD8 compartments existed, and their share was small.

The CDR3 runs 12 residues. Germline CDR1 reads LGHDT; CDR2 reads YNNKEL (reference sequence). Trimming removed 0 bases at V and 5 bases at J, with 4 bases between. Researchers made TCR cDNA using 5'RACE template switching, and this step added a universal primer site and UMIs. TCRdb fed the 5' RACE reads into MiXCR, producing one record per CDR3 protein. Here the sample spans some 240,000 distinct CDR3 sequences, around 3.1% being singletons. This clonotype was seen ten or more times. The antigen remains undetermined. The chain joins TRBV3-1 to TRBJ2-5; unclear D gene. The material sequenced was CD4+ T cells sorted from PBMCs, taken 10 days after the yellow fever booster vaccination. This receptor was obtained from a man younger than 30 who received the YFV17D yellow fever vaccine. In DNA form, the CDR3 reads TGTGCCAGCAGCCAAGACCGGGAGACCCAGTACTTC. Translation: CASSQDRETQYF.